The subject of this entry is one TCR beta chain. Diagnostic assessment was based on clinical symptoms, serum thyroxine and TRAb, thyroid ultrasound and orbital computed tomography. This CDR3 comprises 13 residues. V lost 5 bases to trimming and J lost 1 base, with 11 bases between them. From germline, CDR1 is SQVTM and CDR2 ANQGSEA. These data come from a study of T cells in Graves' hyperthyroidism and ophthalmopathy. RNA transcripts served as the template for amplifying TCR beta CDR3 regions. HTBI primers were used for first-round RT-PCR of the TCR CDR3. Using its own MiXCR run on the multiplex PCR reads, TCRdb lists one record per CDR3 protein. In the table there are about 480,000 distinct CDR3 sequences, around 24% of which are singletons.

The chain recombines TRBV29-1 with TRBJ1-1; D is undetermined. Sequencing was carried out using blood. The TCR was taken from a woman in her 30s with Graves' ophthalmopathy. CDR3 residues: CSVIWGPNTEAFF. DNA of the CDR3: TGCAGCGTTATTTGGGGTCCGAACACTGAAGCTTTCTTT.